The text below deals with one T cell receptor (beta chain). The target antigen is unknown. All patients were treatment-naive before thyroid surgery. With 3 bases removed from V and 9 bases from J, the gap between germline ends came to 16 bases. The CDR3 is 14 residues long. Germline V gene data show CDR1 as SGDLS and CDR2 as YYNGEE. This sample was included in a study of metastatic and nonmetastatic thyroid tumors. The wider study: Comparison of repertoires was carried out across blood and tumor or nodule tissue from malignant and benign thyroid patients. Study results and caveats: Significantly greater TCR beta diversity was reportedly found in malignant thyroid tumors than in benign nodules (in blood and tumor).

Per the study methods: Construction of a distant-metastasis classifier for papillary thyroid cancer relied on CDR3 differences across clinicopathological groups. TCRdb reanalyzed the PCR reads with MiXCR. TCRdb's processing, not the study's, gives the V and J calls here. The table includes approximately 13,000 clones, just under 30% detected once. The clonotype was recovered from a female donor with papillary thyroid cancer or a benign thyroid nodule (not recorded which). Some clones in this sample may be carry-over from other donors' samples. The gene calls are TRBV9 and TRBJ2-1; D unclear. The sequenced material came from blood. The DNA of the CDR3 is TGTGCCAGCAGCGCGGGTGGGTCCAAGGGTGAGCAGTTCTTC. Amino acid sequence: CASSAGGSKGEQFF.